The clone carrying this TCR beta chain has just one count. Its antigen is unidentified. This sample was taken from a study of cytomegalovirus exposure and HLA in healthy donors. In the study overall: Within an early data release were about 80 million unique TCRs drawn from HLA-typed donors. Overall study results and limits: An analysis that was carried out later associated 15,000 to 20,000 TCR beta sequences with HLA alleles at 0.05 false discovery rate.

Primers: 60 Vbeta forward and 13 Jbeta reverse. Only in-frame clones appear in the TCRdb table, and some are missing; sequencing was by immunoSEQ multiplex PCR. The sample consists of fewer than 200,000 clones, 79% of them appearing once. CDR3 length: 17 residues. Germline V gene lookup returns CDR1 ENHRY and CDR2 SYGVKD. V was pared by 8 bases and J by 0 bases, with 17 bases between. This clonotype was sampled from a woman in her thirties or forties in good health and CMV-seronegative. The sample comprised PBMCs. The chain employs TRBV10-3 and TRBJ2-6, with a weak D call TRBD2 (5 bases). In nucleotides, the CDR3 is TGTGCCATCGGGGAAACAACTAGAAGCTCTGGGGCCAACGTCCTGACTTTC. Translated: CAIGETTRSSGANVLTF.